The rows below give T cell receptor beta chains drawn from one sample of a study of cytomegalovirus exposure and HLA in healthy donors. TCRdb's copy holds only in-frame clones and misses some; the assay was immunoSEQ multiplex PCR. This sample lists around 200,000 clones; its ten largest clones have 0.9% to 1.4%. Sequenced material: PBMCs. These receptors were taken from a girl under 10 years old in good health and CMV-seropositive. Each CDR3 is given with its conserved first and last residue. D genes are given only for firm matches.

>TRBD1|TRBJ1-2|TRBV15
TGTGCCACCAGCAGAGAATACGCCGGGACAGGGGGCGAGGACACCTTC
CATSREYAGTGGEDTF
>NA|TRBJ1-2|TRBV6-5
TGTGCCAGCAGCCAAGCAGGGGAATATGGCTACACCTTC
CASSQAGEYGYTF
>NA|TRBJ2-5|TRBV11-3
TGTGCCAGCAGCTTAGGAGGCGGAGGGTACCAAGAGACCCAGTACTTC
CASSLGGGGYQETQYF
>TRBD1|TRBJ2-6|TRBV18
TGTGCCAGCTCACCATGGAATCCACAGGGGGCTGGGGCCAACGTCCTGACTTTC
CASSPWNPQGAGANVLTF
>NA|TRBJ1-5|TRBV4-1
TGCGCCAGCAGCCAAGAGTTTGGGATAAGGGGGGGCTATCCTTCGGATCAGCCCCAGCATTTT
CASSQEFGIRGGYPSDQPQHF
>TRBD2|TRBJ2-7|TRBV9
TGTGCCAGCAGCGTAGGGGGCGGGAGTGAGTACGAGCAGTACTTC
CASSVGGGSEYEQYF
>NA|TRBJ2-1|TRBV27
TGTGCCAGCAGTTGGGCACCGACCTCTTACAATGAGCAGTTCTTC
CASSWAPTSYNEQFF
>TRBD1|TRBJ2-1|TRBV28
TGTGCCAGCAGGGGGCAGGGGGCCCCACAGTTCTTC
CASRGQGAPQFF
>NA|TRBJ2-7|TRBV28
TGTGCCAGCAGTTTTGACAGGCCCGAGCAGTACTTC
CASSFDRPEQYF
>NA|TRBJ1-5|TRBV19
TGTGCCAGTAGTATAGTGTCAGATCAGCCCCAGCATTTT
CASSIVSDQPQHF
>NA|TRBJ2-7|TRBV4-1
TGCGCCAGCAGCCGGATTGACAGAGCCTACGAGCAGTACTTC
CASSRIDRAYEQYF
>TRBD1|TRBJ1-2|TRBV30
TGTGCCTGGAGTGTACCAGGGGGCGACTATGGCTACACCTTC
CAWSVPGGDYGYTF
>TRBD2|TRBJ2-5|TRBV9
TGTGCCAGCAGCGTAGCTGAGGTTTCTAGCGGGCCCGCCCAAGAGACCCAGTACTTC
CASSVAEVSSGPAQETQYF
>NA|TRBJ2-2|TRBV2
TGTGCCAGCAGTCCTGTGACAGCCAGATTACGCACCGGGGAGCTGTTTTTT
CASSPVTARLRTGELFF
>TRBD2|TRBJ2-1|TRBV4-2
TGTGCCAGCAGCCAAGACCGGGAGGGTTACAATGAGCAGTTCTTC
CASSQDREGYNEQFF
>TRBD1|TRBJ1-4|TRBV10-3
TGTGCCATCAGACCCCAGGGGGATAATGAAAAACTGTTTTTT
CAIRPQGDNEKLFF
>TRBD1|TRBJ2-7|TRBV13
TGTGCCAGCAGTCTATTTTCGGACAGGGACCACGAGCAGTACTTC
CASSLFSDRDHEQYF
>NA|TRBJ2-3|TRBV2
TGTGCCAGCAGGCAACGCCGGGATACGCAGTATTTT
CASRQRRDTQYF
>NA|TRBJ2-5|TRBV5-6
TGTGCCAGCAGCTTTGGAGGGCAGACCCAGTACTTC
CASSFGGQTQYF
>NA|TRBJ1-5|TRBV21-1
TGTGCCACCATTCTCGAGGTTCAGCATTTT
CATILEVQHF
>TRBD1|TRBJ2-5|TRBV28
TGTGCCAGCAGTCCTCCGACAGGGGCAGAGACCCAGTACTTC
CASSPPTGAETQYF
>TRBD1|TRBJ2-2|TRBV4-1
TGCGCCAGCAGCCAGACAGGGGCTCTTATCGGGGAGCTGTTTTTT
CASSQTGALIGELFF
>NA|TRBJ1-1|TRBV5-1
TGCGCCAGCAGCTTGGGAGGTGGGAACACTGAAGCTTTCTTT
CASSLGGGNTEAFF